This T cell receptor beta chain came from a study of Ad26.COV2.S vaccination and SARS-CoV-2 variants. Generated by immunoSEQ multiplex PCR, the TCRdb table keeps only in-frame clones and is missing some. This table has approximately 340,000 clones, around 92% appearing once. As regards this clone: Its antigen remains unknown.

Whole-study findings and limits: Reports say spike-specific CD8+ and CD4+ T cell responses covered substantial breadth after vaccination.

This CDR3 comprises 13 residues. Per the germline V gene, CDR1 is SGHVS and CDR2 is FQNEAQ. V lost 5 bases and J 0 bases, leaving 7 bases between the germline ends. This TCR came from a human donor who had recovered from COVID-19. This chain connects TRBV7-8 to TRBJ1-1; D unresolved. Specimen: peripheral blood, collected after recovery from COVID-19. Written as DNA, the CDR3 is TGTGCCAGCAGCCCTCGCATGAACACTGAAGCTTTCTTT. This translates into CASSPRMNTEAFF. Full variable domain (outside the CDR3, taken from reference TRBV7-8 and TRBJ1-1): GAGVSQSPRYKVAKRGQDVALRCDPISGHVSLFWYQQALGQGPEFLTYFQNEAQLDKSGLPSDRFFAERPEGSVSTLKIQRTQQEDSAVYLCASSPRMNTEAFFGQGTRLTVV.